These 8 T cell receptor beta chains came from one sample sequenced in a study of T cell repertoires in cytomegalovirus infection. TCRdb fed the reads into MiXCR, producing one record per CDR3 protein. The profile shows around 740,000 distinct CDR3 sequences, 35% to 45% of them singletons. Sequencing input: PBMCs. Receptors were obtained from a human donor in good health (CMV status not recorded). Some clones in this sample may be carry-over from other donors' samples.

In its sample, this clonotype was seen a few times. The chain links TRBV15 to TRBJ1-5; 9 nucleotides align to TRBD1. J lost 4 bases, V lost 7 bases, and 5 bases had no gene match. CDR1 is LNHNV and CDR2 is YYDKDF in the germline V gene (reference sequence). The CDR3 extends over 14 amino acids. The CDR3 DNA is TGTGCCACCACCGGGACAGGGAATAATCAGCCCCAGCATTTT. Translated: CATTGTGNNQPQHF.

This clonotype has ten or more counts. The chain uses TRBV11-2 and TRBJ2-7; 8 bases map to TRBD2. Germline CDR1 SGHAT, CDR2 FQNNGV. There are 14 residues in the CDR3. Losses at the gene ends were 5 bases for V and 4 bases for J; bases not matched to a gene: 7. CDR3 in DNA: TGTGCCAGCAGCCGAATCGGGACTAGTTACGAGCAGTACTTC. Translation: CASSRIGTSYEQYF.

The sample holds one count of this clonotype. V usage is TRBV7-8 and J usage is TRBJ2-5; 8 nucleotides agree with TRBD2. The ends lost 4 bases at V and 5 bases at J; junction bases unmatched: 9. The CDR3 consists of 15 residues. The V gene's germline CDR1 is SGHVS and CDR2 FQNEAQ. CDR3 region: CASSSYGGGWETQYF. For the CDR3, the DNA is TGTGCCAGCAGCTCATACGGGGGGGGTTGGGAGACCCAGTACTTC.

The chain is built from TRBV7-6 and TRBJ2-1; TRBD1 matches 10 bases. The V gene's germline CDR1 is SGHVS and CDR2 FNYEAQ. Unmatched junction bases numbered 3, after V lost 0 bases and J lost 4 bases. The CDR3 runs 16 residues. This chain's CDR3 is CASSLARTGGYNEQFF. The CDR3 DNA sequence: TGTGCCAGCAGCTTAGCGAGGACAGGGGGTTACAATGAGCAGTTCTTC.

This clonotype was seen repeatedly, ten times or more. The chain joins TRBV28 to TRBJ2-2, with D perhaps matching TRBD1 (5 bases). The CDR3 is made up of 15 amino acids. V gave up 10 bases and J gave up 0 bases, with 15 bases separating them. Germline V CDR1 and CDR2: MDHEN, SYDVKM. The CDR3 here is CATLQQAPNTGELFF. The CDR3 coding sequence is TGTGCCACCCTACAACAGGCGCCGAACACCGGGGAGCTGTTTTTT.

This chain connects TRBV27 to TRBJ1-6; D remains unclear. V lost 4 bases, J lost 9 bases, and 16 bases lay in between. This CDR3 region has 15 residues. Germline loops: CDR1 MNHEY, CDR2 SMNVEV (reference sequence). CDR3 sequence: CASSSGLPAGSPLHF. The CDR3 coding sequence is TGTGCCAGCAGTTCCGGGCTCCCGGCGGGTTCACCCCTCCACTTT.

This chain uses TRBV5-4 with TRBJ1-1, with 7 bases aligning to TRBD1. The CDR3 consists of 14 residues. Germline loops: CDR1 SGHNT, CDR2 YYREEE (reference sequence). V trimming: 4 bases; J trimming: 3 bases; junction bases outside the gene matches: 6. The CDR3: CASSARTGDTEAFF. CDR3 DNA: TGTGCCAGCAGCGCTCGGACAGGAGACACTGAAGCTTTCTTT.

The table lists this clonotype with a few counts. V and J are TRBV12-3 or TRBV12-4 and TRBJ2-6, with D uncertain. CDR3 length: 13 amino acids. V was shortened by 2 bases and J by 4 bases, with 3 bases between the two germline ends. The CDR3 loop is CASSLQGANVLTF. CDR3 bases: TGTGCCAGCAGTTTACAGGGGGCCAACGTCCTGACTTTC.